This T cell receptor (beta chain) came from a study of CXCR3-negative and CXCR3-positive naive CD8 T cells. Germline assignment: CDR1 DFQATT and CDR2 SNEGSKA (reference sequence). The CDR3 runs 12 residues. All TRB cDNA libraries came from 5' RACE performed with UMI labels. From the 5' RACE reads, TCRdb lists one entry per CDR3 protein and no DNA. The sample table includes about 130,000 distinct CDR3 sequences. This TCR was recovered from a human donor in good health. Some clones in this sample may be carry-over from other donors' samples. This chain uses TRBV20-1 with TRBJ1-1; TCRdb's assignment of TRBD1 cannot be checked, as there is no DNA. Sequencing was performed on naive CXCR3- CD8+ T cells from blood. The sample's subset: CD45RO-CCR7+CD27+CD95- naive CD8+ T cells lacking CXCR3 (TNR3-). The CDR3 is CSARGTPGEAFF.